These 27 T cell receptor beta chains share one sample of origin, sequenced in a study of T-cell memory formation after mild COVID-19. TCRdb used MiXCR to reprocess the 5' RACE reads, holding one entry per CDR3 protein. The sample includes some 350,000 distinct CDR3 sequences, roughly 13% of them seen just once. The sample was PBMCs or a T cell subset sorted from them (not recorded which). These receptors all come from a man younger than 30 who had mild COVID-19 (a few samples of this study predate the infection). Cell type and time point are not known.

This clonotype came up a few times. This chain joins TRBV7-2 and TRBJ1-5, with unresolved D. Trimming removed 3 bases at V and 0 bases at J, with 9 bases between. The length of the CDR3 is 15 residues. CDR1 is SGHTA and CDR2 is FQGNSA in the germline V gene. CDR3 nucleotide sequence: TGTGCCAGCAGCTTGGACGGGGTTAGCAATCAGCCCCAGCATTTT. It encodes CASSLDGVSNQPQHF.

This chain uses TRBV12-3 or TRBV12-4 with TRBJ2-1, with D maybe TRBD1 (5 bases). Between the trimmed V and J ends, which lost 1 base and 0 bases, there was a span of 7 bases. The CDR3 sequence is 15 residues long. CDR3 nucleotides: TGTGCCAGCAGTTTAGAGGGGCCCTCCTACAATGAGCAGTTCTTC. Residues: CASSLEGPSYNEQFF.

This clonotype was recorded a few times. J is TRBJ2-6 and V is TRBV5-1; TRBD2 agrees at 8 bases. Per the germline V gene, CDR1 is SGHRS and CDR2 is YFSETQ. This CDR3 spans 17 amino acids. The ends lost 1 base at V and 1 base at J; junction bases unmatched: 4. CDR3 sequence (DNA): TGCGCCAGCAGCTTGCGCGGGGGGCAATCTGGGGCCAACGTCCTGACTTTC. Amino acids: CASSLRGGQSGANVLTF.

CDR3 bases: TGTGCCAGCAGCTTCGACAGCGAAGATACGCAGTATTTT. Protein sequence: CASSFDSEDTQYF. This sequence joins TRBV5-6 and TRBJ2-3; D is possibly TRBD1 (5 bases). This CDR3 contains 13 residues. Trimming shortened V by 2 bases and J by 5 bases, and 9 bases separated the two germline ends. Germline V gene sequence: CDR1 SGHDT, CDR2 YYEEEE. Full variable domain (rest looked up from reference TRBV5-6 and TRBJ2-3): DAGVTQSPTHLIKTRGQQVTLRCSPKSGHDTVSWYQQALGQGPQFIFQYYEEEERQRGNFPDRFSGHQFPNYSSELNVNALLLGDSALYLCASSFDSEDTQYFGPGTRLTVL.

A few counts support this clonotype. DNA for the CDR3: TGTGCCAGCAGCCAAACCGCACAGGGGTCCTACGAGCAGTACTTC. This codes for CASSQTAQGSYEQYF. The rearrangement uses TRBV12-3 or TRBV12-4 and TRBJ2-7, with 7 bases aligning to TRBD1. The CDR3 loop spans 15 amino acids. V was clipped by 6 bases and J by 1 base; unmatched bases: 9.

The V call is TRBV20-1, the J call TRBJ1-5; 10 bases match TRBD1. The CDR3 has 15 residues. CDR1 and CDR2 (germline): DFQATT, SNEGSKA (reference sequence). V lost 6 bases and J lost 6; bases outside the gene matches: 11. The CDR3 spells CSAALGTGVFQPQHF. The CDR3 coding sequence is TGCAGTGCCGCCCTCGGGACAGGGGTCTTTCAGCCCCAGCATTTT.

This clonotype was recorded a few times. The DNA is omitted, as the CDR3 cannot be located on it reliably, and the CDR3 follows TCRdb's listing. CDR3 protein: CASSPPRGQMTPGSCFF. The gene calls are TRBV3-2 and TRBJ2-2; no check of the table's D call, TRBD1, against the DNA was made. TRBV3-2 has pseudogene status. The CDR3 has 17 residues if both end residues are counted.

This clonotype was recorded at least ten times. This chain uses TRBV18 with TRBJ2-7; unclear D gene. V lost 3 bases and J 3 bases, leaving 9 bases between the germline ends. The CDR3 totals 13 residues. Germline V gene data show CDR1 as KGHSH and CDR2 as LQKENI. The CDR3 is CASSPGLYYEQYV. The CDR3 nucleotides are TGTGCCAGCTCACCGGGTCTTTACTACGAGCAGTACGTC.

In nucleotides, the CDR3 is TGCAGTGCTAGAGCCTCTAGCCTAAGCACAGATACGCAGTATTTT. This codes for CSARASSLSTDTQYF. The rearrangement links TRBV20-1 to TRBJ2-3, with D possibly being TRBD2 (5 bases). Germline assignment: CDR1 DFQATT and CDR2 SNEGSKA (reference sequence). V lost 1 base to trimming and J lost 0 bases, with 11 bases between them. The CDR3 is made up of 15 amino acids.

This chain joins TRBV11-2 and TRBJ1-4; 9 positions match TRBD1. The length of the CDR3 is 15 residues. Germline V CDR1 and CDR2: SGHAT, FQNNGV. With 4 bases clipped from V and 8 bases from J, the junction kept 8 bases outside the gene matches. DNA of the CDR3: TGTGCCAGCAGCTCGGACAGGGGTGAGCAAGAAAAACTGTTTTTT. It encodes CASSSDRGEQEKLFF.

Many counts were recorded for this clonotype. V usage is TRBV20-1 and J usage is TRBJ2-1; D not resolved. The germline CDR1 and CDR2 sequences are DFQATT and SNEGSKA (reference sequence). The CDR3 has 12 residues. The V end lost 6 bases, the J end lost 8 bases, and 14 bases lay between the germline ends. The CDR3 nucleotides are TGCAGTGCCCCGATGCGGCGAGATGAGCAGTTCTTC. Its protein is CSAPMRRDEQFF.

This clonotype came up many times. V and J are TRBV12-3 or TRBV12-4 and TRBJ2-7; D is possibly TRBD2 (6 bases). This CDR3 is 12 amino acids long. V gave up 4 bases and J gave up 5 bases, with 9 bases separating them. CDR3 DNA sequence: TGTGCCAGCAGTTCCGGAGGGCACGAGCAGTACGTC. Translation gives CASSSGGHEQYV.

CDR3 in amino acids: CATDGAPAYEQYF. The CDR3 DNA sequence: TGTGCCACCGACGGGGCTCCCGCCTACGAGCAGTACTTC. The rearrangement links TRBV24-1 to TRBJ2-7; D is perhaps TRBD1 or TRBD2 (5 bases each). V lost 9 bases to trimming and J lost 2 bases, with 13 bases between them. Germline V CDR1 and CDR2: KGHDR, SFDVKD. The CDR3 sequence is 13 residues long.

V and J are TRBV4-1 and TRBJ1-2, with D possibly being TRBD1 (5 bases). Per the germline V gene, CDR1 is MGHRA and CDR2 is YSYEKL. V lost 0 bases and J lost 6, with 11 bases in between. This CDR3 is 14 amino acids long. CDR3 nucleotides: TGCGCCAGCAGCCAAGAGGGGCAAGCTGATGGCTACACCTTC. Translation gives CASSQEGQADGYTF.

There are a few counts of this clonotype. V and J are TRBV3-1 and TRBJ2-5; TRBD2 might be the D (6 bases). Germline V gene sequence: CDR1 LGHDT, CDR2 YNNKEL (reference sequence). The V end lost 10 bases, the J end lost 5 bases, and 20 bases lay between the germline ends. This CDR3 is 14 amino acids long. In DNA, the CDR3 is TGTGCCACCTGTCAATCGGAGGGCAGCGAGACCCAGTACTTC. Translated: CATCQSEGSETQYF.

V and J are TRBV29-1 and TRBJ2-3; TRBD1 agrees at 9 bases. With V trimmed by 4 bases and J by 2 bases, 7 bases remained unmatched. The length of the CDR3 is 15 residues. Germline V gives CDR1 SQVTM, CDR2 ANQGSEA. CDR3 nucleotide sequence: TGCAGCGTTGCCCTCGGGACAGGGTACACAGATACGCAGTATTTT. Encoded protein: CSVALGTGYTDTQYF.

At least ten counts were recorded for this clonotype. The chain employs TRBV18 and TRBJ2-2, with D tentatively TRBD2 (5 bases). Between the trimmed V and J ends, which lost 2 bases and 1 base, there was a span of 5 bases. Germline V lookup: CDR1 KGHSH, CDR2 LQKENI. This CDR3 contains 14 residues. The DNA of the CDR3 is TGTGCCAGCTCACCAGCGGGGAACACCGGGGAGCTGTTTTTT. It is translated as CASSPAGNTGELFF.

The chain joins TRBV5-1 to TRBJ2-1, with 8 bases lining up with TRBD2. This CDR3 region has 16 residues. Germline trimming cut 0 bases from V and 3 bases from J; bases unmatched to any gene: 5. In germline, CDR1 is SGHRS, CDR2 YFSETQ. The CDR3 reads CASSLATAGGYNEQFF. The DNA of the CDR3 is TGCGCCAGCAGCTTGGCAACGGCGGGGGGCTACAATGAGCAGTTCTTC.

This clonotype was seen a few times. The chain employs TRBV20-1 and TRBJ2-1; 9 bases agree with TRBD1. This CDR3 region has 14 residues. J was trimmed by 5 bases and V by 3 bases; bases with no gene match: 5. CDR1 DFQATT and CDR2 SNEGSKA come from the germline V gene (reference sequence). CDR3: CSARETGGNNEQFF. The CDR3 coding sequence is TGCAGTGCTAGGGAGACAGGGGGAAACAATGAGCAGTTCTTC.

The CDR3 sequence: CSARGTGKETQYF. In DNA, the CDR3 is TGCAGTGCTAGGGGGACAGGGAAAGAGACCCAGTACTTC. This sequence joins TRBV20-1 and TRBJ2-5; 9 nucleotides match TRBD1. J lost 3 bases, V lost 3 bases, and 2 bases had no gene match. The CDR3 is made up of 13 amino acids. Germline assignment: CDR1 DFQATT and CDR2 SNEGSKA (reference sequence).

This clonotype occurred a few times. V gene TRBV6-6 combines with J gene TRBJ1-1; 7 nucleotides match TRBD1. The CDR3 covers 15 residues. Germline V gives CDR1 MNHNY, CDR2 SVGAGI (reference sequence). The V gene end was trimmed by 8 bases and the J gene end by 3 bases; junction bases not matched to a gene: 12. The DNA for the CDR3 is TGTGCCAGCGCAACCCAGGCAGGGGGGGACACTGAAGCTTTCTTT. It is translated as CASATQAGGDTEAFF.

J is TRBJ2-5 and V is TRBV4-1; D is undetermined. The CDR3 sequence is 14 residues long. Trimming took 0 bases from V and 3 from J, leaving 8 bases between them. Per the germline V gene, CDR1 is MGHRA and CDR2 is YSYEKL. CDR3 in DNA: TGCGCCAGCAGCCAAGATCGAGTTAAAGAGACCCAGTACTTC. Its protein product is CASSQDRVKETQYF.

The V and J genes are TRBV7-2 and TRBJ2-7, with 10 bases aligning to TRBD1. The CDR3 extends over 13 amino acids. Trimming removed 4 bases from V and 6 bases from J; junction bases left unmatched: 3. Germline loops: CDR1 SGHTA, CDR2 FQGNSA. DNA for the CDR3: TGTGCCAGCAGCTCTCGACAGGGGGCCGAGCAGTACGTC. It translates to CASSSRQGAEQYV.

This clonotype has only a few counts. The chain recombines TRBV10-3 with TRBJ2-2; D ambiguous. The germline V gene encodes CDR1 ENHRY and CDR2 SYGVKD. This CDR3 is built from 11 residues. The V gene lost 7 bases and the J gene lost 7 bases, with 7 bases spanning the gap. CDR3 region: CAIKLGGELFF. The CDR3 nucleotides are TGTGCCATCAAGCTGGGCGGGGAGCTGTTTTTT.

There are a few counts of this clonotype. V usage is TRBV15 and J usage is TRBJ1-2; D is unresolved. Trimming removed 3 bases from V and 3 bases from J, with 11 bases in between. The CDR3 consists of 14 residues. CDR1 is LNHNV and CDR2 is YYDKDF in the germline V gene (reference sequence). CDR3 sequence reads: CATSRGRRDYGYTF. CDR3 in DNA: TGTGCCACCAGCAGGGGTCGACGGGACTATGGCTACACCTTC. Using reference TRBV15 and TRBJ1-2 for the parts outside the CDR3, the full variable domain is DAMVIQNPRYQVTQFGKPVTLSCSQTLNHNVMYWYQQKSSQAPKLLFHYYDKDFNNEADTPDNFQSRRPNTSFCFLDIRSPGLGDTAMYLCATSRGRRDYGYTFGSGTRLTVV.

This clonotype showed up many times. The rearrangement links TRBV29-1 to TRBJ2-5; TRBD1 matches 8 bases. Germline lookup yields CDR1 SQVTM and CDR2 ANQGSEA. The trim removed 4 bases at V and 2 bases at J, leaving 3 bases unmatched. This CDR3 region has 13 residues. Here the CDR3 DNA reads TGCAGCGTTGGGGACAGGAATCAAGAGACCCAGTACTTC. Translation: CSVGDRNQETQYF.

This clonotype has only a few counts. The V and J genes are TRBV6-5 and TRBJ2-1, with 11 bases aligning to TRBD2. The J segment lost 8 bases and the V segment lost 6 bases, leaving 15 bases of the junction unmatched. CDR1 and CDR2 from the germline V gene are MNHEY and SVGAGI. The CDR3 has 17 residues. The chain's CDR3 is CASRGLAGLGQVHEQFF. CDR3 sequence (DNA): TGTGCCAGCAGAGGACTAGCGGGCCTGGGCCAGGTGCATGAGCAGTTCTTC.